The T cell receptor beta chain under discussion was sequenced for a study of Ad26.COV2.S vaccination and SARS-CoV-2 variants. Study results and caveats: Individuals receiving vaccine had higher spike-specific TCR breadth than placebo recipients did. A substantial breadth of spike-specific CD8+ and CD4+ T cell responses after vaccination has been reported.

The table came from immunoSEQ multiplex PCR; TCRdb's copy has only in-frame clones and leaves some out. Of about 500,000 clones in the sample, roughly nine tenths were seen once. On this clone: Its antigen is not known.

As for treatment: around 19 received Ad26.COV2.S at low or high dose, single or two shots; a few received placebo; per-sample allocation not given. On day 63 after the first injection, vaccine and placebo recipients gave samples. The CDR3 sequence is 15 residues long. The V segment lost 6 bases and the J segment 0 bases; nucleotides outside the gene matches: 1. From germline, CDR1 is SNHLY and CDR2 FYNNEI. The rearrangement uses TRBV2 and TRBJ2-7; TRBD2 matches at 14 bases. This material consisted of peripheral blood, taken in a trial of Ad26.COV2.S vaccine versus placebo. The sequence derives from a person between 18 and 65 years old who received the Ad26.COV2.S COVID-19 vaccine or a placebo. The CDR3 is CASRGTSGSSYEQYF. DNA for the CDR3: TGTGCCAGCAGGGGGACTAGCGGGAGCTCCTACGAGCAGTACTTC.